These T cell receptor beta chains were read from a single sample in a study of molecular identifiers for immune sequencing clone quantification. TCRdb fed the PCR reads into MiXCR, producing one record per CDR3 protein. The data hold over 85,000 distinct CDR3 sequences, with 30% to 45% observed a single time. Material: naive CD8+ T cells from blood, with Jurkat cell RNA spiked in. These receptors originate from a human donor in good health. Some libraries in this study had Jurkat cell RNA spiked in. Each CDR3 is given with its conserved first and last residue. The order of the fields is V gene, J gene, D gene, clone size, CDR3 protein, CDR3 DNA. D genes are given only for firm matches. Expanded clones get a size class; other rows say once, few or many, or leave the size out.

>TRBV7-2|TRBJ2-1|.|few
CASSLRSAGTRYNEQFF
TGTGCCAGCAGCTTAAGGAGTGCCGGGACTCGCTACAATGAGCAGTTCTTC
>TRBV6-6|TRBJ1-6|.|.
CASSVQGRDSPLHF
TGTGCCAGCAGTGTCCAGGGGAGAGATTCACCCCTACACTTT
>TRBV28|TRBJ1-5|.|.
CASSFEGGQPQHF
TGTGCCAGCAGTTTTGAAGGCGGACAGCCCCAGCATTTT
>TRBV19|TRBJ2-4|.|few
CASSIRPALAKNTQYF
TGTGCCAGTAGTATAAGGCCAGCTCTAGCCAAAAACACTCAGTACTTC
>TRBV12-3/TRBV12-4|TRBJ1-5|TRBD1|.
CASSITGAANQPQHF
TGTGCCAGCAGTATTACAGGGGCTGCCAATCAGCCCCAGCATTTT
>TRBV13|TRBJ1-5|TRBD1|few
CASSLGGQAGQPQHF
TGTGCCAGCAGCTTAGGGGGACAGGCGGGACAGCCCCAGCATTTT
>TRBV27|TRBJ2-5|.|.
CASSFSNQQTQYF
TGTGCCAGCAGTTTCTCCAACCAGCAGACCCAGTACTTC
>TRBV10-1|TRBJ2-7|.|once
CASRRLSYEQYF
TGCGCCAGCAGACGGCTCTCCTACGAGCAGTACTTC
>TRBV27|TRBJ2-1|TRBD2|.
CASSPPGLGLSEQFF
TGTGCCAGCAGTCCCCCCGGACTAGGCCTAAGTGAGCAGTTCTTC
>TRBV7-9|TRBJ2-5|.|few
CASSLVIGQQETQYF
TGTGCCAGCAGCTTAGTGATAGGTCAGCAAGAGACCCAGTACTTC
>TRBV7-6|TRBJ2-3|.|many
CASSLGWSGTDTQYF
TGTGCCAGCAGCTTGGGTTGGAGCGGGACAGATACGCAGTATTTT
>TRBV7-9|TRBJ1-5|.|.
CASSGDFQPQHF
TGTGCCAGCAGCGGTGATTTCCAGCCCCAGCATTTT
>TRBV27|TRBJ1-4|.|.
CASSIDPPGEKLFF
TGTGCCAGCAGTATAGATCCGCCAGGTGAAAAACTGTTTTTT
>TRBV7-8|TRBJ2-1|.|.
CASSLGGTGNEQFF
TGTGCCAGCAGCTTAGGGGGGACGGGCAATGAGCAGTTCTTC
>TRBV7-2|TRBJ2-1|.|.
CASSLAGRESYNEQFF
TGTGCCAGCAGCTTAGCGGGCCGGGAGTCCTACAATGAGCAGTTCTTC
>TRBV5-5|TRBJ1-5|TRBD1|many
CASSLGTGGNQPQHF
TGTGCCAGCAGCTTGGGAACAGGGGGCAATCAGCCCCAGCATTTT
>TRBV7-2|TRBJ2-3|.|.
CASSLWGRPSTDTQYF
TGTGCCAGCAGCTTATGGGGGAGGCCCAGCACAGATACGCAGTATTTT
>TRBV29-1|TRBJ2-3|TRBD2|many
CSVALLTSGVSTDTQYF
TGCAGCGTTGCCCTTTTGACTAGCGGGGTTAGCACAGATACGCAGTATTTT
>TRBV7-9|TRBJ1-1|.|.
CASSYLGVKVSTEAFF
TGTGCCAGCAGCTACCTAGGGGTGAAGGTTAGCACTGAAGCTTTCTTT
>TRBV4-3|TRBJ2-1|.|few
CASSQDQLAIYNEQFF
TGCGCCAGCAGCCAAGATCAGCTAGCGATATACAATGAGCAGTTCTTC
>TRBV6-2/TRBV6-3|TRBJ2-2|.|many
CASSYSFSGELFF
TGTGCCAGCAGTTATAGTTTTTCCGGGGAGCTGTTTTTT
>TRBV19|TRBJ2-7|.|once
CASSMGGQAVEQYF
TGTGCCAGTAGTATGGGGGGGCAAGCCGTCGAGCAGTACTTC
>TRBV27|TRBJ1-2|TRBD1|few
CASSPVAHRGYGYTF
TGTGCCAGCAGTCCCGTAGCGCACAGGGGCTATGGCTACACCTTC
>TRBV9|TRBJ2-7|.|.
CASSADGPYEQYF
TGTGCCAGCAGCGCGGACGGGCCCTACGAGCAGTACTTC
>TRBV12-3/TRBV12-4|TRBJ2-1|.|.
CASSFGDEQFF
TGTGCCAGCAGTTTTGGGGATGAGCAGTTCTTC
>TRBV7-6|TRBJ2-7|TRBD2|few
CASSPSTSGRVYEQYF
TGTGCCAGCAGCCCGTCGACTAGCGGGAGGGTATACGAGCAGTACTTC
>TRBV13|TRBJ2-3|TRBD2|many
CASSFAGRGTTNTQYF
TGTGCCAGCAGCTTCGCCGGGAGGGGAACCACTAATACGCAGTATTTT
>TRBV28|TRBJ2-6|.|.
CASCFLVMGAGANVLTF
TGTGCCAGCTGTTTTCTCGTAATGGGGGCTGGGGCCAACGTCCTGACTTTC
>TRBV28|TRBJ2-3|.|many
CASSPTSSPDTQYF
TGTGCCAGCAGCCCTACGTCCTCCCCAGATACGCAGTATTTT
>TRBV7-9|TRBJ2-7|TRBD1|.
CASSGDRVYEQYF
TGTGCCAGCAGCGGGGACAGGGTGTACGAGCAGTACTTC
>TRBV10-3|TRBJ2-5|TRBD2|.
CAISDSLAGGRETQYF
TGTGCCATCAGTGATTCTCTAGCGGGAGGTAGGGAGACCCAGTACTTC
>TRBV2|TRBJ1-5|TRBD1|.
CASRPGQGSQPQHF
TGTGCCAGCAGACCCGGACAGGGAAGTCAGCCCCAGCATTTT
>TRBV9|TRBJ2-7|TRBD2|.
CASSVGLAGYEQYF
TGTGCCAGCAGCGTAGGACTAGCGGGATACGAGCAGTACTTC
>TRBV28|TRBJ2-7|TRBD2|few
CASSPFTGGPYEQYF
TGTGCCAGCAGTCCCTTTACGGGAGGGCCGTACGAGCAGTACTTC
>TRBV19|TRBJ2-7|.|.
CASSIVFSRREQYF
TGTGCCAGTAGTATCGTTTTCTCACGACGGGAGCAGTACTTC
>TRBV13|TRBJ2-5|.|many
CASSQRLDVPPTGTQYF
TGTGCCAGCAGCCAACGACTAGACGTTCCACCAACGGGGACCCAGTACTTC
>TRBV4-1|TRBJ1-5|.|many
CASSGGSNQPQHF
TGCGCCAGCAGCGGCGGGAGCAATCAGCCCCAGCATTTT
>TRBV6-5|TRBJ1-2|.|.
CASSSRGGVGRGYTF
TGTGCCAGCAGTAGTCGTGGAGGAGTCGGTCGAGGCTACACCTTC
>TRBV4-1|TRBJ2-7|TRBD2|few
CASSLDRTSGSREQYF
TGCGCCAGCAGCCTCGACCGGACTAGCGGGAGTAGAGAGCAGTACTTC
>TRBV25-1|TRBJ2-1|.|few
CASSEGSYNEQFF
TGTGCCAGCAGTGAAGGGAGCTACAATGAGCAGTTCTTC
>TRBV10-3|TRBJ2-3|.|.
CAISESMGTDSQYF
TGTGCCATCAGTGAGTCGATGGGTACAGATTCGCAGTATTTT
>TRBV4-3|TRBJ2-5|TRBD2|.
CASSQGAEAPLAEGETLNF
TGCGCCAGCAGCCAGGGCGCGGAGGCTCCACTAGCGGAGGGAGAGACCCTGAACTTC
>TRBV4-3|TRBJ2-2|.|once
CARSQVLGTGELFF
TGCGCCAGGAGCCAAGTCCTGGGGACCGGGGAGCTGTTTTTT
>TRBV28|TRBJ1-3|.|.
CASSSELEFSGNTIYF
TGTGCCAGCAGTTCCGAACTCGAGTTCTCTGGAAACACCATATATTTT
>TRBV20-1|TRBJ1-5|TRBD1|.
CSAGQGAQPQHF
TGCAGTGCTGGACAGGGGGCTCAACCCCAGCATTTT
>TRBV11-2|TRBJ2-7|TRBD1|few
CASSLATGGFYEQYF
TGTGCCAGCAGCTTAGCGACAGGGGGGTTCTACGAGCAGTACTTC
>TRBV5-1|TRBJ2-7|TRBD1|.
CAGTQGQVDYEQYF
TGCGCCGGCACGCAGGGACAGGTCGACTACGAGCAGTACTTC
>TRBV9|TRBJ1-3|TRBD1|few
CASSAPRDRPGNTIYF
TGTGCCAGCAGCGCCCCCCGGGACAGGCCTGGAAACACCATATATTTT
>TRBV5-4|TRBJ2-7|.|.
CASSARTLPREQYF
TGTGCCAGCAGCGCCAGGACCCTTCCGCGCGAGCAGTACTTC
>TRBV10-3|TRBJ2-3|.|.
CAISESLRGRDATRRTDTQYF
TGTGCCATCAGTGAGTCGTTGCGGGGCCGGGACGCCACGAGGAGGACAGATACGCAGTATTTT
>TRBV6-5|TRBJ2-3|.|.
CASSYYRDTDTQYF
TGTGCCAGCAGTTATTACCGGGACACAGATACGCAGTACTTT